The 2 T cell receptor beta chains given below trace back to one sample, sequenced in a study of chemoradiotherapy in HPV16-positive cancers. The protocol was immunoSEQ multiplex PCR, while the TCRdb copy is restricted to in-frame clones and leaves out a portion. This sample has about 14,000 clones, with 65% to 75% found just once. This sample was gathered from a patient who underwent chemoradiotherapy. All receptors come from a human donor with HPV-associated anogenital cancer.

This clone was seen just once. The CDR3 DNA follows: TGTGCCAGCTCCCTCACGGGGTTTGCAGAGACCCAGTACTTC. It is translated as CASSLTGFAETQYF. The chain has TRBV18 and TRBJ2-5, with a tentative D call TRBD2 (5 bases). The CDR3 extends over 14 amino acids. CDR1 is KGHSH and CDR2 is LQKENI in the germline V gene. V was shortened by 6 bases and J by 4 bases, with 15 bases between the two germline ends.

The chain is built from TRBV11-2 and TRBJ2-7; 8 bases line up with TRBD2. This CDR3 has 15 amino acids. After removal of 4 bases from V and 5 bases from J, the junction contained 10 bases not matched to a gene. The germline CDR1 and CDR2 sequences are SGHAT and FQNNGV. The CDR3 spells CASSSGFGRGDEQYF. DNA of the CDR3: TGTGCCAGCAGCTCGGGGTTCGGGAGGGGAGACGAGCAGTACTTC.